Presented here are 14 T cell receptor beta chains from one specimen sequenced in a study of CD8 T cells in ankylosing spondylitis. TCRdb re-called the 5' RACE reads with MiXCR, one entry per CDR3 protein. This table holds roughly 220,000 distinct CDR3 sequences, roughly 10% found once. The source material was blood, either unsorted or a sorted T cell fraction (not recorded which). These receptors were obtained from a male donor with ankylosing spondylitis or in good health (not recorded which).

This clonotype appeared many times. V and J are TRBV5-6 and TRBJ2-2; 12 bases fit TRBD2. The ends lost 4 bases at V and 3 bases at J; junction bases unmatched: 7. Germline V gene sequence: CDR1 SGHDT, CDR2 YYEEEE. CDR3 length: 17 amino acids. CDR3 sequence reads: CASSGLRLAGDTGELFF. CDR3 DNA: TGTGCCAGCAGCGGGCTAAGACTAGCGGGGGACACCGGGGAGCTGTTTTTT.

This clonotype was found many times. V and J are TRBV6-5 and TRBJ1-2, with TRBD1 matching over 7 bases. Germline V CDR1 and CDR2: MNHEY, SVGAGI. The CDR3 is 17 residues long. Losses at the gene ends were 7 bases for V and 3 bases for J; bases not matched to a gene: 17. For the CDR3, the DNA is TGTGCCAGCATACTCAGGGACAGCCCGCGTGCCGACTATGGCTACACCTTC. The encoded protein is CASILRDSPRADYGYTF.

This clonotype was counted at least ten times. The chain couples TRBV12-3 or TRBV12-4 to TRBJ1-4, with D possibly TRBD1 on 5 matching bases. The CDR3 covers 15 residues. V was cut by 5 bases and J by 5 bases, with 15 bases left in between. The CDR3 DNA is TGTGCCAGCAGTGCCTCGGGACCGCAGAATGAAAAACTGTTTTTT. This sequence encodes CASSASGPQNEKLFF.

In regard to this clonotype: This may come from a read error, since a much larger clone is one base off. The chain couples TRBV10-3 to TRBJ2-3; 9 bases match TRBD2. The length of the CDR3 is 16 residues. Trimming at V came to 6 bases and at J to 1 base, leaving 8 bases not matched to a gene. Germline CDR1 ENHRY, CDR2 SYGVKD. CDR3 DNA: TGTGCCATCAGGCGGGCCAGGACTAGCGGCACAGATACGCAGTATTTT. Protein sequence: CAIRRARTSGTDTQYF.

This clonotype was observed a handful of times. A read error may account for a junction end that differs from germline. The chain combines TRBV7-9 with TRBJ2-3; 13 bases map to TRBD2. This CDR3 contains 17 residues. CDR1 and CDR2 from the germline V gene are SEHNR and FQNEAQ (reference sequence). The CDR3 DNA sequence: TGTGCCGGCAGCGTCGGGACTAGCGGGGCCAGCACAGATACGCAGTATTTT. Translating it yields CAGSVGTSGASTDTQYF.

This clonotype has a count of ten or more. The rearrangement uses TRBV20-1 and TRBJ1-6; possible D gene TRBD1, 6 bases. The V and J ends lost 4 bases and 7 bases respectively, with 11 bases between them. From germline, CDR1 is DFQATT and CDR2 SNEGSKA (reference sequence). The CDR3 is 13 amino acids. The CDR3 nucleotides read TGCAGTGCTACACAGGGAGAAAATTCACCCCTCCACTTT. It yields the protein CSATQGENSPLHF.

This clonotype showed up many times. V is TRBV5-1 and J is TRBJ2-7; D tentatively reads TRBD1 or TRBD2 (6 bases each). Deletions cut 3 bases from V and 0 bases from J, with 19 bases between. CDR1 SGHRS and CDR2 YFSETQ come from the germline V gene. The CDR3 contains 17 residues. CDR3 in DNA: TGCGCCAGCAGCTGGCGGTTGGACGGGGGCCACTCCTACGAGCAGTACTTC. Translation gives CASSWRLDGGHSYEQYF.

This clonotype was seen only a few times. The chain employs TRBV7-2 and TRBJ1-1; possibly TRBD1 for D (5 bases). CDR3 length: 15 residues. CDR1 and CDR2 (germline): SGHTA, FQGNSA. V lost 1 base and J lost 3, with 12 bases in between. In nucleotides, the CDR3 is TGTGCCAGCAGCTTAGGCTACGGGGCGCACACTGAAGCTTTCTTT. Translated: CASSLGYGAHTEAFF.

This clonotype was found many times. The chain uses TRBV5-1 and TRBJ2-3; TRBD2 aligns across 11 bases. This CDR3 has 18 residues. The V gene end was trimmed by 0 bases and the J gene end by 0 bases; junction bases not matched to a gene: 6. Germline CDR1 reads SGHRS; CDR2 reads YFSETQ. The CDR3, as DNA: TGCGCCAGCAGCTTGGATACGACTAGCGGGGCTAGCACAGATACGCAGTATTTT. Amino acids: CASSLDTTSGASTDTQYF. The full variable domain, rest sourced from reference TRBV5-1 and TRBJ2-3, is KAGVTQTPRYLIKTRGQQVTLSCSPISGHRSVSWYQQTPGQGLQFLFEYFSETQRNKGNFPGRFSGRQFSNSRSEMNVSTLELGDSALYLCASSLDTTSGASTDTQYFGPGTRLTVL.

The gene calls are TRBV29-1 and TRBJ2-3, with D perhaps matching TRBD1 (5 bases). The V gene lost 4 bases and the J gene lost 1 base, with 9 bases spanning the gap. Looked up from germline, CDR1 is SQVTM and CDR2 is ANQGSEA. This CDR3 has 13 residues. The CDR3 is CSVGGRGTDTQYF. The CDR3, as DNA: TGCAGCGTTGGAGGCAGGGGCACAGATACGCAGTATTTT.

This clonotype showed up many times. V usage is TRBV5-1 and J usage is TRBJ1-3, with 8 bases matching TRBD1. The germline CDR1 and CDR2 sequences are SGHRS and YFSETQ. The trim removed 4 bases at V and 4 bases at J, leaving 4 bases unmatched. CDR3 length: 14 amino acids. CDR3 sequence: CASSQTGDGNTIYF. CDR3 coding DNA: TGCGCCAGCAGCCAGACAGGGGACGGAAACACCATATATTTT.

In this sample, this clonotype turned up many times. This CDR3 is CASSPGGGDNEKLFF. DNA of the CDR3: TGCGCCAGCAGCCCCGGGGGGGGAGACAATGAAAAACTGTTTTTT. The gene calls are TRBV5-1 and TRBJ1-4; D possibly corresponds to TRBD1 (5 bases). There are 15 residues in the CDR3. V was clipped by 4 bases and J by 5 bases, with 15 bases between them. The V gene's germline CDR1 is SGHRS and CDR2 YFSETQ.

The chain uses TRBV7-2 and TRBJ2-4; D unclear. This CDR3 has 11 residues. Germline-derived CDR1 and CDR2 are SGHTA and FQGNSA. V lost 2 bases and J 9 bases, leaving 5 bases between the germline ends. CDR3: CASSLSGIQYF. The CDR3 DNA sequence: TGTGCCAGCAGCTTATCGGGCATTCAGTACTTC.

This clonotype was counted at least ten times. The rearrangement links TRBV12-3 or TRBV12-4 to TRBJ1-3; 9 bases fit TRBD1. The CDR3 is 14 residues long. V lost 10 bases to trimming and J lost 4 bases; unmatched junction nucleotides: 8. CDR3 protein: CATHRGLVGNTIYF. The CDR3 nucleotides are TGTGCCACCCACAGGGGGCTTGTAGGAAACACCATATATTTT.